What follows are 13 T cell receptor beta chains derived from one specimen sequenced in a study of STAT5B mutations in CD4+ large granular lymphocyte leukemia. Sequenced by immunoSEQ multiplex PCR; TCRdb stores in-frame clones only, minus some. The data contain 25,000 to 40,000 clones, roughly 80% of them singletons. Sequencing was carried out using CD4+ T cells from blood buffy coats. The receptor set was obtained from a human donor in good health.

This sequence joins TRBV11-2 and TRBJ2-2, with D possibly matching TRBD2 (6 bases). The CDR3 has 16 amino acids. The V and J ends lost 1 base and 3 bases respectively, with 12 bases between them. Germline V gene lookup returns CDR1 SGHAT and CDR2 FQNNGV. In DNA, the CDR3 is TGTGCCAGCAGCTTAGGTCCCGGGAGTTACACCGGGGAGCTGTTTTTT. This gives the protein CASSLGPGSYTGELFF.

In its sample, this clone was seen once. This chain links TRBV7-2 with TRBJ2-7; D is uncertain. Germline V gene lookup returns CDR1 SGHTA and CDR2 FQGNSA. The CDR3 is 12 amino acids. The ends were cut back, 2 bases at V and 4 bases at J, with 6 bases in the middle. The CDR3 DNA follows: TGTGCCAGCAGCTTAATGTATTACGAGCAGTACTTC. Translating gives CASSLMYYEQYF.

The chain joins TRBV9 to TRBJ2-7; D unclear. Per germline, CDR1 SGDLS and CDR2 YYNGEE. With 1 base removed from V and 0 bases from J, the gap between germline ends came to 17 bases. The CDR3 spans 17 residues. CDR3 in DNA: TGTGCCAGCAGCGTAACCTCCTCGACTCAGAGCTCCTACGAGCAGTACTTC. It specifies CASSVTSSTQSSYEQYF. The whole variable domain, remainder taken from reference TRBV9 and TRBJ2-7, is DSGVTQTPKHLITATGQRVTLRCSPRSGDLSVYWYQQSLDQGLQFLIQYYNGEERAKGNILERFSAQQFPDLHSELNLSSLELGDSALYFCASSVTSSTQSSYEQYFGPGTRLTVT.

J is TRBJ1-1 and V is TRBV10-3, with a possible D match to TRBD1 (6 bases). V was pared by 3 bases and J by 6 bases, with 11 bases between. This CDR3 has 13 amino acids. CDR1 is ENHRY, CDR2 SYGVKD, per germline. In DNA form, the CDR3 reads TGTGCCATCAGTGAATCGGGGGGCTCTGAAGCTTTCTTT. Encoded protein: CAISESGGSEAFF.

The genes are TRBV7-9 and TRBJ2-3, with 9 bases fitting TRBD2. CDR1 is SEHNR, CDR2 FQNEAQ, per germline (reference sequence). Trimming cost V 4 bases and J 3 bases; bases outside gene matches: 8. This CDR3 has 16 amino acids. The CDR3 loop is CASSSSLAGLTDTQYF. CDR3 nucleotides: TGTGCCAGCAGCTCCTCACTAGCGGGCTTAACAGATACGCAGTATTTT.

DNA of the CDR3: TGCGCCAGCAGACTAGCGGGAGGGCCGGGAATGGGCAATGAGCAGTTCTTC. This translates into CASRLAGGPGMGNEQFF. The V call is TRBV5-1, the J call TRBJ2-1; 13 nucleotides match TRBD2. CDR1 and CDR2 from the germline V gene are SGHRS and YFSETQ. The ends lost 5 bases at V and 6 bases at J; junction bases unmatched: 11. The CDR3 runs to 17 residues.

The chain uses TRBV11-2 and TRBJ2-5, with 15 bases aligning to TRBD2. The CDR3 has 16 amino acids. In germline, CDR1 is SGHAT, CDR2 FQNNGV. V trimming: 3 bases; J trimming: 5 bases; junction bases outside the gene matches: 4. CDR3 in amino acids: CASSLRGLAGGETQYF. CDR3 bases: TGTGCCAGCAGCTTGAGAGGACTAGCGGGAGGGGAGACCCAGTACTTC.

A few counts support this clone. This CDR3 reads CASSGNMNQPQHF. The CDR3 DNA follows: TGTGCCAGCAGTGGAAACATGAATCAGCCCCAGCATTTT. V usage is TRBV2 and J usage is TRBJ1-5, with D unresolved. Germline V gene data show CDR1 as SNHLY and CDR2 as FYNNEI. The CDR3 is 13 residues long. Deletions cut 4 bases from V and 4 bases from J, with 8 bases between.

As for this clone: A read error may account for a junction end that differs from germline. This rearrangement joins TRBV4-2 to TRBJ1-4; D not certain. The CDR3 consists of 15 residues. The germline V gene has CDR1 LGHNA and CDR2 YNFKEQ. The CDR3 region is CASSQDATTNEKLFF. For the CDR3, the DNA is TGTGCCAGCAGCCAAGATGCAACAACGAATGAAAAACTGTTTTTT.

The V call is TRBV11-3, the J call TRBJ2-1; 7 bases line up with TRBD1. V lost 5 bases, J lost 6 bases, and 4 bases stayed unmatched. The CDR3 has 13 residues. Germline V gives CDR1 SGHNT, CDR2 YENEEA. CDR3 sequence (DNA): TGTGCCAGCAGCGAAGGGACAGTCAATGAGCAGTTCTTC. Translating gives CASSEGTVNEQFF.

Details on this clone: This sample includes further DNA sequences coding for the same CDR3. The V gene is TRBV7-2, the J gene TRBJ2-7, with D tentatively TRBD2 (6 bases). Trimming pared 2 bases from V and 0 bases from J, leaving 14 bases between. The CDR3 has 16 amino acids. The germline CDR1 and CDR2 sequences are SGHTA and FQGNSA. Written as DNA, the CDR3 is TGTGCCAGCAGCTTAACCGGGGCGGGAAACTCCTACGAGCAGTACTTC. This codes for CASSLTGAGNSYEQYF.

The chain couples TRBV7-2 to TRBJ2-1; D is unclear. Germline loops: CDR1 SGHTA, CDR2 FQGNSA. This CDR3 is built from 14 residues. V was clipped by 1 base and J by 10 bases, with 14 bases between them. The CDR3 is CASSLGAGLGEQFF. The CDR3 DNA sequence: TGTGCCAGCAGCTTAGGAGCCGGGTTGGGGGAGCAGTTCTTC.

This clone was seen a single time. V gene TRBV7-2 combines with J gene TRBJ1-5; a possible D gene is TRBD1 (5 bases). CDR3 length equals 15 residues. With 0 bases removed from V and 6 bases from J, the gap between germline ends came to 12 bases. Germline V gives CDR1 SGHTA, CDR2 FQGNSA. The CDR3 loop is CASSLAEGISQPQHF. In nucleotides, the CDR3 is TGTGCCAGCAGCTTAGCGGAGGGGATCAGTCAGCCCCAGCATTTT.